This T cell receptor (beta chain) stems from a study of blood T cell repertoires in COVID-19. Sequenced by immunoSEQ multiplex PCR; TCRdb stores in-frame clones only, minus some. The sample lists around 100,000 clones; about 87% were seen once. This CDR3 is 14 amino acids long. Trimming removed 7 bases from V and 2 bases from J; junction bases left unmatched: 5. The germline V gene has CDR1 MNHEY and CDR2 SVGAGI. The source is a middle-aged man with acute or convalescent COVID-19. The sample taken for sequencing was peripheral blood. The V and J genes are TRBV6-5 and TRBJ2-7; 10 bases map to TRBD2. The CDR3 here is CASNPSGGPYEQYF. CDR3 coding DNA: TGTGCCAGCAACCCTAGCGGGGGCCCCTACGAGCAGTACTTC.